This paragraph reports one TCR beta chain. Its antigen has not been determined. No base quality values were provided; no much bigger clone lies one nucleotide off. The data were taken from a study of human T cells and chemical hapten exposure (dated by TCRdb to the early 2020s). Regarding the research as a whole: For sensitization, 2% DPC in acetone was applied to a 2 cm by 2 cm area of upper inner arm skin. The mostly female patient cohort included alopecia areata with under or over 50% scalp involvement, alopecia totalis and alopecia universalis. Patch testing on the upper back used Finn chambers containing 0.01% DPC, with scoring done after 6 days according to International Contact Dermatitis Research Group standards. The study tracked peripheral blood TCR repertoire changes in vivo during primary and secondary sensitization to the hapten diphenylcyclopropenone (DPC) in alopecia patients. Libraries were combined into a pool for sequencing, and differences in TCR yield between samples came mainly from small differences in library volumes within the pool. Blood samples were taken from patients before sensitization (week 0) and at 2, 6 and about 24 weeks after DPC sensitization. Patients additionally received weekly therapeutic DPC doses to the scalp throughout the approximately 25-week study period. About 30 alopecia patients provided blood for TCR sequencing at one to four time points (pre-sensitization, 2, 6 and 24 weeks).

Points the paper makes about the study in general: DPC sensitization did not change how many TCRs were above 1 in 1000 frequency, and no evidence was found of alterations in global repertoire structure. Alopecia, a presumed autoimmune disease, was present in all patients, so the immune response of the patients might differ from that of healthy individuals. A positive correlation was found between the number of PT1 expanded TCRs and patch test score, with significance reached at thresholds 8, 16 and 32 but not 4. After repeated subsampling, the strength of the expansion versus patch-test correlation and the threshold at which it became significant changed. Significantly more large CDR3 similarity clusters were formed by expanded TCRs than by pre-sensitization or healthy control sets, consistent with antigen-driven responses.

The junction carries 10 bases between V and J, which are trimmed by 1 base and 7 bases respectively. Taken from cysteine to phenylalanine, the CDR3 has 13 residues. Left in the record is the CDR3 DNA by itself, 39 bases read in frame from the first base. CDR1 and CDR2 (SNHLY, FYNNEI) derive from the germline V gene. The time point label corresponds to: pre-sensitization, week 0. The label giving this sample's treatment or condition can be read as: therapeutic diphenylcyclopropenone sensitization with weekly scalp DPC. Blood at each patch-test visit was drawn before the patch test was applied. Patients were considered eligible if aged 18 to 70, diagnosed with alopecia and deemed suitable for DPC therapy, and patients were excluded if pregnant. Total RNA was isolated from unfractionated whole blood collected in Tempus Blood RNA tubes. The library was built by means of RACE. Sequencing was performed on a NextSeq 500. During library preparation, unique molecular identifiers were attached to individual cDNA molecules so that TCRs could be counted quantitatively and reproducibly. For every blood RNA sample, sequencing covered both the TCR alpha and TCR beta chains. In the authors' own workflow: The median number of TCRs per sample was roughly 94,000, ranging from roughly 20,000 to 700,000. V, J and CDR3 annotation of the TCR reads was carried out using the Decombinator software suite. For the PS versus PT1 abundance plots, all samples were subsampled to the same number of TCRs (28,000). Expanded TCRs were defined as absent before sensitization and observed at least eight times at the 2-week time point. TCRdb took the public reads, trimmed them with fastp at Q25, ran MiXCR for clone calling and kept in-frame beta chains. Entries are consolidated by CDR3 protein sequence, retaining the most common genes and DNA. Here the V and J calls rest on TCRdb's processing, not on the authors' analysis. The sample has approximately 400,000 distinct CDR3 sequences on record, 4.5% to 6% of them singletons. The top ten clonotypes cover 2.5% to 3% of the sample.

The origin of this receptor is a woman aged 45-65 years with alopecia areata. Some clones in this sample may be carry-over from other donors' samples. The chain links TRBV2 with TRBJ1-2; the D gene is not confidently resolved. This specimen consisted of whole blood, obtained in connection with sensitization to the hapten diphenylcyclopropenone (DPC). At the DNA level, the sequence is TGTGCCAGCAGTGAAGGGAGTTCGTTTGGCTACACCTTC. This gives the protein CASSEGSSFGYTF.